The rows below give T cell receptor beta chains drawn from one sample of a study of T-cell memory formation after mild COVID-19. TCRdb re-analysed the 5' RACE reads in MiXCR, keeping a single row per CDR3 protein. The data contain approximately 440,000 distinct CDR3 sequences, around 20% of them singletons. Input material: PBMCs or a T cell subset sorted from them (not recorded which). The origin of the receptors is an adult woman who had mild COVID-19 (a few samples of this study predate the infection). Cell type and time point are not known. Each CDR3 is given with its conserved first and last residue. D genes are given only for firm matches. Clone size is given for some rows only: seen once, a few or many times, or a class if the clone is expanded.

size,V,D,J,CDR3,DNA
NA,TRBV7-9,TRBD2,TRBJ2-1,CASSSGLVGFGEQFF,TGTGCCAGCAGCTCTGGACTAGTCGGGTTTGGTGAGCAGTTCTTC
NA,TRBV19,NA,TRBJ2-7,CASSISGEQYF,TGTGCCAGTAGTATCTCGGGAGAGCAGTACTTC
few,TRBV3-1,NA,TRBJ2-1,CASSQDKGSGTYNEQFF,TGTGCCAGCAGCCAAGATAAGGGTAGCGGAACCTACAATGAGCAGTTCTTC
NA,TRBV19,NA,TRBJ2-7,CASSTYRDSYEQYF,TGTGCCAGTAGTACGTACAGGGACTCCTACGAGCAGTACTTC
many,TRBV5-1,NA,TRBJ1-2,CASSLEEGTVWSYTF,TGCGCCAGCAGCTTGGAGGAGGGTACGGTTTGGAGCTACACCTTC
NA,TRBV7-3,TRBD1,TRBJ2-3,CASSPHRGDTQYF,TGTGCCAGCAGCCCTCACAGGGGGGATACGCAGTATTTT
NA,TRBV7-3,NA,TRBJ1-1,CASSFLTVLNTEAFF,TGTGCCAGCAGCTTCCTGACAGTTTTGAACACTGAAGCTTTCTTT
NA,TRBV18,NA,TRBJ1-5,CASSPSALNQPQHF,TGTGCCAGCTCACCGAGCGCCCTCAATCAGCCCCAGCATTTT
NA,TRBV29-1,TRBD1,TRBJ1-1,CSVRGTVNTEAFF,TGCAGCGTTCGGGGGACAGTAAACACTGAAGCTTTCTTT
NA,TRBV6-2/TRBV6-3,NA,TRBJ1-6,CASSYEGEYSPLHF,TGTGCCAGCAGTTACGAAGGGGAATATTCACCCCTCCACTTT
many,TRBV19,NA,TRBJ2-1,CASSIRVSRGEQFF,TGTGCCAGTAGTATCCGGGTGTCTCGGGGTGAGCAGTTCTTC
few,TRBV7-9,NA,TRBJ1-5,CASSPGGSSNQPQHF,TGTGCCAGCAGCCCGGGAGGGTCTAGCAATCAGCCCCAGCATTTT
NA,TRBV6-6,TRBD1,TRBJ2-1,CASRPGGDEQFF,TGTGCCAGCAGGCCAGGGGGCGATGAGCAGTTCTTC
few,TRBV6-6,TRBD1,TRBJ1-2,CASSYWWGQGYGYTF,TGTGCCAGCAGTTACTGGTGGGGACAGGGCTATGGCTACACCTTC
few,TRBV29-1,TRBD1,TRBJ1-5,CSVGQGVNQPQHF,TGCAGCGTTGGACAGGGGGTAAATCAGCCCCAGCATTTT
NA,TRBV12-3/TRBV12-4,NA,TRBJ2-1,CASSRTAAGSYNEQFF,TGTGCCAGCAGCCGGACCGCAGCGGGCTCCTACAATGAGCAGTTCTTC
NA,TRBV24-1,TRBD2,TRBJ2-3,CATSHLGTSGPTDTQYF,TGTGCCACCAGTCATCTGGGGACTAGCGGACCCACAGATACGCAGTATTTT
few,TRBV12-3/TRBV12-4,TRBD2,TRBJ2-7,CASRETSGRGEQYF,TGTGCCAGCAGGGAGACTAGCGGGAGGGGCGAGCAGTACTTC
NA,TRBV14,NA,TRBJ2-1,CASSQGSGSYNEQFF,TGTGCCAGCAGCCAGGGGTCGGGGTCCTACAATGAGCAGTTCTTC
few,TRBV20-1,TRBD2,TRBJ2-2,CSAATGTNSGELFF,TGCAGTGCCGCTACCGGGACTAACTCCGGGGAGCTGTTTTTT
NA,TRBV20-1,TRBD1,TRBJ2-1,CSAPTTGSSYNEQFF,TGCAGTGCTCCTACGACAGGGAGCTCCTACAATGAGCAGTTCTTC
NA,TRBV20-1,TRBD2,TRBJ2-1,CSARRYGGAWNEQFF,TGCAGTGCTAGACGGTACGGGGGGGCTTGGAATGAGCAGTTCTTC
NA,TRBV28,NA,TRBJ1-1,CASSLSNFGDGNREAFF,TGTGCCAGCAGTTTAAGTAATTTCGGGGACGGGAACCGAGAAGCTTTCTTT
NA,TRBV18,TRBD1,TRBJ1-2,CASSRNRDRTNYGYTF,TGTGCCAGCTCACGCAACCGGGACAGGACTAACTATGGCTACACCTTC
NA,TRBV5-1,NA,TRBJ2-3,CASSSRDTRADTQYF,TGCGCCAGCAGCTCCCGGGACACGAGGGCAGATACGCAGTATTTT
NA,TRBV19,NA,TRBJ2-4,CASRDSYKNIQYF,TGTGCCAGTAGAGACAGCTACAAAAACATTCAGTACTTC
NA,TRBV4-1,NA,TRBJ1-5,CASSQDRQQPQHF,TGCGCCAGCAGCCAAGATCGCCAACAGCCCCAGCATTTT
NA,TRBV6-1,TRBD1,TRBJ1-2,CASLRSDRADGYTF,TGTGCCAGTTTAAGGTCTGACAGGGCGGATGGCTACACCTTC
NA,TRBV20-1,NA,TRBJ2-3,CSARGKWRTDTQYF,TGCAGTGCTAGAGGCAAATGGCGGACAGATACGCAGTATTTT
NA,TRBV6-6,NA,TRBJ1-1,CASGDGAPTGTEAFF,TGTGCCAGCGGGGACGGGGCCCCGACGGGCACTGAAGCTTTCTTT
many,TRBV7-3,NA,TRBJ2-5,CASSLSGPTDQETQYF,TGTGCCAGCAGCTTATCCGGCCCGACGGACCAAGAGACCCAGTACTTC
few,TRBV3-1,NA,TRBJ1-4,CASSQDFGRGGEKLFF,TGTGCCAGCAGCCAAGATTTTGGCAGGGGTGGGGAAAAACTGTTTTTT
NA,TRBV12-3/TRBV12-4,TRBD2,TRBJ2-5,CASSFLAGGPQETQYF,TGTGCCAGCAGTTTTCTAGCGGGGGGCCCCCAAGAGACCCAGTACTTC
few,TRBV29-1,TRBD2,TRBJ2-5,CSAGLAGETQYF,TGCAGCGCGGGACTAGCGGGAGAGACCCAGTACTTC
NA,TRBV7-6,TRBD1,TRBJ2-3,CASSLLNRGRSTDTQYF,TGTGCCAGCAGCTTGTTGAACAGGGGGCGAAGCACAGATACGCAGTATTTT
few,TRBV29-1,TRBD1,TRBJ2-7,CSVEDGTGVSYEQYF,TGCAGCGTTGAAGACGGGACAGGGGTGTCCTACGAGCAGTACTTC
NA,TRBV24-1,NA,TRBJ2-2,CATSDLPGKTGELFF,TGTGCCACCAGTGATTTGCCGGGAAAAACCGGGGAGCTGTTTTTT
NA,TRBV6-2/TRBV6-3,NA,TRBJ2-1,CASSYEVGGQVAMSYNEQFF,TGTGCCAGCAGTTACGAAGTGGGGGGGCAGGTAGCAATGTCCTACAATGAGCAGTTCTTC
NA,TRBV30,NA,TRBJ1-2,CAWSVLEGQRVGHGYTF,TGTGCCTGGAGTGTATTGGAAGGACAGAGGGTAGGGCATGGCTACACCTTC
few,TRBV10-3,TRBD2,TRBJ2-1,CAISESLAGGLSSYNEQFF,TGTGCCATCAGTGAGTCCCTAGCGGGGGGGCTGAGCTCCTACAATGAGCAGTTCTTC